This T cell receptor beta chain appears in the sequencing data of a study of Ad26.COV2.S vaccination and SARS-CoV-2 variants. CDR3 length: 14 amino acids. The V and J ends lost 6 bases and 0 bases respectively, with 11 bases between them. Per germline, CDR1 MDHEN and CDR2 SYDVKM. The table came from immunoSEQ multiplex PCR; TCRdb's copy has only in-frame clones and leaves some out. The table shows about 280,000 clones, with around 87% occurring only once. Treatment in this sample: some 20 received Ad26.COV2.S at low or high dose, single or two shots; 5 received placebo; per-sample allocation not given. After the first vaccine or placebo injection, samples were drawn on day 63. In the case of this clone: The same CDR3 can be traced to other DNA sequences in this sample.

Sequences were derived from peripheral blood, sampled in a trial of Ad26.COV2.S vaccine versus placebo. J is TRBJ1-1 and V is TRBV28, with a possible D match to TRBD1 (6 bases). This receptor was identified in a person aged 18-60 years who received the Ad26.COV2.S COVID-19 vaccine or a placebo. The CDR3 here is CASSPGHLNTEAFF. The CDR3 region has the DNA TGTGCCAGCAGCCCGGGACACTTGAACACTGAAGCTTTCTTT.